These 20 T cell receptor beta chains came from one sample sequenced in a study of blood T cell repertoires in COVID-19 (dated by TCRdb to the early 2020s). Library creation used the immunoSEQ multiplex PCR assay. This is the immuneACCESS table as TCRdb keeps it, with only in-frame sequences that have V and J called. A part of the clones is gone; compared with another copy, unresolved V genes explain less than half, and the rest is unexplained. For this sample there are around 200,000 clones; around 80% appear just once. Roughly 6% of the sample belongs to the ten largest clones. The sequenced sample was peripheral blood. These receptors were collected from a woman in her 70s with acute or convalescent COVID-19.

V gene TRBV19 combines with J gene TRBJ1-5; 12 bases map to TRBD1. The CDR3 consists of 15 residues. Germline values: CDR1 LNHDA, CDR2 SQIVND (reference sequence). The V gene end was trimmed by 6 bases and the J gene end by 5 bases; junction bases not matched to a gene: 5. CDR3 sequence reads: CASSMGQGAHQPQHF. The CDR3 DNA sequence: TGTGCCAGTAGCATGGGACAGGGGGCTCATCAGCCCCAGCATTTT.

This clone occurred many times. V gene TRBV7-3 combines with J gene TRBJ1-1, with TRBD1 matching over 7 bases. The CDR3 runs to 14 residues. The germline CDR1 and CDR2 sequences are SGHTA and FQGTGA. V dropped 2 bases and J dropped 4; count of bases not matched to a gene: 4. As DNA, the CDR3 is TGTGCCAGCAGCTTATCGGCAGGGGGCACTGAAGCTTTCTTT. This encodes CASSLSAGGTEAFF.

The count of this clone is one. J is TRBJ2-1 and V is TRBV7-9; D not resolved. There are 16 residues in the CDR3. Trimming took 4 bases from V and 2 from J, leaving 15 bases between them. Looked up from germline, CDR1 is SEHNR and CDR2 is FQNEAQ (reference sequence). In DNA form, the CDR3 reads TGTGCCAGCAGCTCTCCCGCGCGGAGCCCCTACAATGAGCAGTTCTTC. It codes for CASSSPARSPYNEQFF. Using reference TRBV7-9 and TRBJ2-1 for the parts outside the CDR3, the full variable domain is DTGVSQNPRHKITKRGQNVTFRCDPISEHNRLYWYRQTLGQGPEFLTYFQNEAQLEKSRLLSDRFSAERPKGSFSTLEIQRTEQGDSAMYLCASSSPARSPYNEQFFGPGTRLTVL.

This sequence joins TRBV7-8 and TRBJ2-2; 9 nucleotides line up with TRBD1. Unmatched junction bases numbered 5, after V lost 6 bases and J lost 6 bases. Germline V gene data show CDR1 as SGHVS and CDR2 as FQNEAQ. The length of the CDR3 is 14 residues. The CDR3 reads CASSPRQGAGELFF. The CDR3 nucleotides read TGTGCCAGCAGTCCTAGACAGGGGGCCGGGGAGCTGTTTTTT.

The chain carries TRBV30 and TRBJ1-2, with a tentative D call TRBD1 (5 bases). This CDR3 is 12 amino acids long. Germline CDR1 GTSNPN, CDR2 SVGIG (reference sequence). V was cut by 3 bases and J by 8 bases, with 13 bases left in between. CDR3 nucleotide sequence: TGTGCCTGGAGCCCAGGCCAGGGAGGCTACACCTTC. Encoded protein: CAWSPGQGGYTF.

The chain combines TRBV6-2 or TRBV6-3 with TRBJ2-3, with 14 bases matching TRBD2. Germline assignment: CDR1 MNHEY and CDR2 SVGEGT. The CDR3 has 18 residues. With V trimmed by 4 bases and J by 6 bases, 12 bases remained unmatched. The DNA of the CDR3 is TGTGCCAGCAGTTCTGTCTTGGGACTAGCGGGAGAAAGGGATACGCAGTATTTT. This encodes CASSSVLGLAGERDTQYF.

CDR3 region: CASSDIDSPLHF. CDR3 sequence (DNA): TGTGCCAGCAGCGATATAGATTCACCCCTCCACTTT. The chain is built from TRBV3-1 (or the pseudogene TRBV3-2) and TRBJ1-6; D remains unclear. The V and J ends lost 5 bases and 8 bases respectively, with 7 bases between them. The V gene's germline CDR1 is LGHDT and CDR2 YNNKEL (reference sequence). CDR3 size: 12 residues.

The genes are TRBV7-2 and TRBJ1-3, with TRBD1 as a possible D gene (5 bases). The CDR3 runs to 13 residues. Germline V gene sequence: CDR1 SGHTA, CDR2 FQGNSA. V was pared by 5 bases and J by 3 bases, with 8 bases between. CDR3 sequence reads: CASSTQVGNTIYF. In DNA form, the CDR3 reads TGTGCCAGCAGCACACAGGTTGGAAACACCATATATTTT.

The V call is TRBV24-1, the J call TRBJ2-1; TRBD2 matches at 12 bases. This CDR3 comprises 16 residues. The J segment lost 6 bases and the V segment lost 4 bases, leaving 6 bases of the junction unmatched. Germline V gene sequence: CDR1 KGHDR, CDR2 SFDVKD. The CDR3 region has the DNA TGTGCCACCAGTGACGAACTAGCGGGAGGAATCAATGAGCAGTTCTTC. The encoded protein is CATSDELAGGINEQFF.

The V gene is TRBV10-1, the J gene TRBJ2-5; 10 bases are shared with TRBD1. This CDR3 region has 15 residues. Per the germline V gene, CDR1 is WNHNN and CDR2 is SYGVQD (reference sequence). The V gene end was trimmed by 6 bases and the J gene end by 0 bases; junction bases not matched to a gene: 4. Written as DNA, the CDR3 is TGCGCCAGCAGCCCCGGGACAGGGGACCAAGAGACCCAGTACTTC. Translating it yields CASSPGTGDQETQYF.

CDR3 sequence (DNA): TGTGCCAGCAGCTTGGGGACAGGGGGAAAATCACCCCTCCACTTT. It is translated as CASSLGTGGKSPLHF. V gene TRBV7-9 combines with J gene TRBJ1-6; 11 bases are shared with TRBD1. After removal of 3 bases from V and 10 bases from J, the junction contained 5 bases not matched to a gene. The CDR3 extends over 15 amino acids. Germline V gives CDR1 SEHNR, CDR2 FQNEAQ (reference sequence).

This chain joins TRBV6-5 and TRBJ1-2; 9 positions agree with TRBD1. In germline, CDR1 is MNHEY, CDR2 SVGAGI. Germline trimming cut 6 bases from V and 2 bases from J; bases unmatched to any gene: 4. This CDR3 spans 14 amino acids. CDR3 amino acids: CASRAGQGNYGYTF. The CDR3 DNA reads as TGTGCCAGCAGGGCCGGACAGGGGAACTATGGCTACACCTTC.

The chain is built from TRBV10-3 and TRBJ2-7; tentative D call: TRBD1 (5 bases). CDR3 length: 14 residues. Trimming cost V 8 bases and J 2 bases, with 16 bases left between them. Per the germline V gene, CDR1 is ENHRY and CDR2 is SYGVKD. The CDR3 spells CAIDSGVLTYEQYF. The CDR3 DNA follows: TGTGCCATCGACAGTGGGGTCCTTACCTACGAGCAGTACTTC.

The chain has TRBV12-3 or TRBV12-4 and TRBJ1-1; D call uncertain. V lost 4 bases and J lost 1, with 4 bases in between. CDR3 length: 12 amino acids. CDR3 nucleotides: TGTGCCAGCAGTTCAGGGAACACTGAAGCTTTCTTT. Its translation is CASSSGNTEAFF.

The chain carries TRBV5-4 and TRBJ2-1, with 11 nucleotides matching TRBD2. The germline CDR1 and CDR2 sequences are SGHNT and YYREEE (reference sequence). The CDR3 is 16 amino acids. V was clipped by 1 base and J by 4 bases; unmatched bases: 4. Here the CDR3 reads CASSLKTSGIYNEQFF. In nucleotides, the CDR3 is TGTGCCAGCAGCTTGAAGACTAGCGGGATATACAATGAGCAGTTCTTC.

This chain joins TRBV6-2 or TRBV6-3 and TRBJ2-3; TRBD1 agrees at 8 bases. The CDR3 consists of 14 residues. The V gene's germline CDR1 is MNHEY and CDR2 SVGEGT. J gave up 6 bases and V 4 bases, and 6 bases lay outside the gene matches. CDR3 in DNA: TGTGCCAGCAGTTCCGGGACAGGTGAGGATACGCAGTATTTT. It specifies CASSSGTGEDTQYF.

The V gene is TRBV7-2, the J gene TRBJ2-7; TRBD1 matches at 7 bases. CDR1 and CDR2 (germline): SGHTA, FQGNSA. The CDR3 totals 16 residues. V lost 2 bases, J lost 2 bases, and 9 bases stayed unmatched. The CDR3 protein is CASSLIRDRATYEQYF. The CDR3 DNA reads TGTGCCAGCAGCTTAATCCGAGACAGGGCGACCTACGAGCAGTACTTC.

This clone occurred a few times. The chain joins TRBV19 to TRBJ1-4; no clear D. The CDR3 consists of 16 residues. Germline V CDR1 and CDR2: LNHDA, SQIVND (reference sequence). Trimming left V 6 bases short and J 0 bases short, with 14 bases between. CDR3 sequence (DNA): TGTGCCAGTAGCGGCGGAATTTGGACAACTAATGAAAAACTGTTTTTT. Encoded protein: CASSGGIWTTNEKLFF.

This clone has just one count. This chain uses TRBV10-2 with TRBJ2-3, with 9 bases matching TRBD2. The germline V gene encodes CDR1 WSHSY and CDR2 SAAADI. J was trimmed by 1 base and V by 4 bases; bases with no gene match: 0. This CDR3 is built from 14 residues. CDR3: CASSGLAGTDTQYF. CDR3 bases: TGCGCCAGCAGTGGACTAGCGGGCACAGATACGCAGTATTTT.

The chain employs TRBV28 and TRBJ2-7; 15 nucleotides align to TRBD2. CDR1 and CDR2 (germline): MDHEN, SYDVKM. With 8 bases clipped from V and 4 bases from J, the junction kept 3 bases outside the gene matches. This CDR3 comprises 14 residues. CDR3 residues: CASLGTSGGYEQYF. DNA of the CDR3: TGTGCCAGCTTGGGGACTAGCGGGGGGTACGAGCAGTACTTC.